This T cell receptor (beta chain) was sequenced during a study of blood T cell repertoires in COVID-19. Across the study: Material from acute and convalescent COVID-19 was sourced from the United States, Italy and Spain. Nucleic acid was either cDNA or gDNA, and it came from T cells, B-cell-depleted T cells, or PBMCs.

The CDR3 spans 14 residues. The germline CDR1 and CDR2 sequences are SGHNT and YENEEA. The V and J ends lost 3 bases and 3 bases respectively, with 8 bases between them. Methods used by the authors: Amplified reference gene primers provided the basis for estimating nucleated cell counts. Repertoires were generated with immunoSEQ multiplex PCR, while TCRdb's copy carries only in-frame clones and drops some. Clone size and V and J calls were adopted from that table, with D and trimming inferred from the DNA. This sample yields a few hundred thousand clones, of which roughly nine tenths are seen a single time; roughly 4.5% belongs to the top ten.

The chain employs TRBV11-3 and TRBJ2-2; unclear D gene. Sample: peripheral blood. This receptor was identified in a woman aged 40-49 years who had recovered from COVID-19. The CDR3: CASSFTVDTGELFF. CDR3 DNA sequence: TGTGCCAGCAGCTTCACGGTCGACACCGGGGAGCTGTTTTTT.